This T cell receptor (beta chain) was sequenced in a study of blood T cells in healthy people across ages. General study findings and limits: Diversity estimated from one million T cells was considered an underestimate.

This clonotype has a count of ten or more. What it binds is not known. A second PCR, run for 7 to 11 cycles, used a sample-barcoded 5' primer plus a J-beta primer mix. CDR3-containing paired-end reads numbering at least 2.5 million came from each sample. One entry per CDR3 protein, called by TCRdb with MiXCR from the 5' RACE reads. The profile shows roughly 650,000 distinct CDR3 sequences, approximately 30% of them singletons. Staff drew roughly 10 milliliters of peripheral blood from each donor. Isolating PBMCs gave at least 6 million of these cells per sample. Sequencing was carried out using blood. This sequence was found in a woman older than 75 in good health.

The CDR3 DNA reads as TGTGCCAGCAGTTTGGGACAGGGTAGCGAGCAGTACTTC. Translation gives CASSLGQGSEQYF. This chain links TRBV27 with TRBJ2-7, with 9 bases aligning to TRBD1. V was pared by 3 bases and J by 6 bases, with 3 bases of the junction left unmatched. The CDR3 runs 13 residues. Germline CDR1 reads MNHEY; CDR2 reads SMNVEV (reference sequence).